Listed here is a single TCR beta chain. Its antigen remains unidentified. The sample belongs to a study of response to subunit inactivated influenza vaccine. Study-wide results and limits: Authors suggested few new T cells are recruited by each seasonal influenza vaccination.

Via MiXCR, TCRdb re-called the RT-PCR reads, giving one row per CDR3 protein. This table has more than 550,000 distinct CDR3 sequences, roughly 10% appearing once. This specimen consisted of PBMCs from blood, obtained on the day of vaccination. The sequence derives from a man in his forties or fifties who received an inactivated influenza vaccine.

The CDR3 loop is CSVERGPRPNTEAFF. CDR3 DNA sequence: TGCAGCGTTGAGAGGGGGCCCCGACCGAACACTGAAGCTTTCTTT. The chain uses TRBV29-1 and TRBJ1-1; TRBD1 matches 7 bases. Trimming cost V 3 bases and J 1 base; bases outside gene matches: 8. Germline assignment: CDR1 SQVTM and CDR2 ANQGSEA. This CDR3 comprises 15 residues.